The rows below give T cell receptor beta chains drawn from one sample of a study of T cells expressing NK-cell markers. TCRdb re-called the 5' RACE reads, yielding one record per CDR3 amino acid sequence without DNA. The table for this sample gives 550,000 to 600,000 distinct CDR3 sequences. The specimen sequenced was blood T cells: a sorted CD56 or NKG2C T cell subset, CD4+ or CD8+ T cells, or bulk PBMC T cells (not recorded which). Source of these receptors: a man in his late teens or twenties in good health. The CDR3 runs from the conserved cysteine through the conserved F or W.

TRBV12-3/TRBV12-4	TRBJ1-1	CASSFRGNTEAFF
TRBV20-1	TRBJ1-1	CSALQSEGLNTEAFF
TRBV18	TRBJ1-5	CASSGRDTYQPQHF
TRBV28	TRBJ2-5	CASSLGDRNQETQYF
TRBV5-6	TRBJ1-6	CASSLTGTGNSPLHF
TRBV12-3/TRBV12-4	TRBJ1-2	CASSTGVGYTF
TRBV20-1	TRBJ2-1	CSARGRASGFIRYNEQFF
TRBV6-5	TRBJ2-3	CASSLRLAGFTDTQYF
TRBV20-1	TRBJ2-4	CSAHLGGGYAKNIQYF
TRBV7-9	TRBJ2-2	CASSFPGTSHTGELFF
TRBV24-1	TRBJ1-5	CATRGYSNQPQHF
TRBV27	TRBJ2-5	CASSSGPRQETQYF
TRBV5-1	TRBJ2-5	CASSLATRGRRETQYF
TRBV25-1	TRBJ2-3	CASSDQYTQYF
TRBV4-3	TRBJ2-1	CASGTRNEQFF
TRBV7-9	TRBJ2-1	CASSQPGTYLNEQFF
TRBV12-3/TRBV12-4	TRBJ1-5	CASNGGALGGFSNQPQHF
TRBV12-3/TRBV12-4	TRBJ2-1	CASSFSTGAEQFF
TRBV29-1	TRBJ2-1	CSVVPSGRSNEQFF
TRBV5-5	TRBJ2-1	CASSPEALADYNEQFF
TRBV27	TRBJ2-7	CASSFSLGYEQYF
TRBV27	TRBJ1-5	CASSQGTVPNQPQHF
TRBV20-1	TRBJ2-3	CSRTPSGSYSTDTQYF
TRBV6-2/TRBV6-3	TRBJ2-1	CASSYPSGRADNEQFF
TRBV5-1	TRBJ2-5	CASSLEPGDMETQYF